This record concerns one T cell receptor beta chain sequence. Its antigen is not identified. The sample belongs to a study of early T cells in non-severe SARS-CoV-2 infection. The wider study: Sequencing used unsorted whole-blood bulk RNA, so chains lack pairing. Study conclusions and caveats: There was a bias toward anti-spike CD8 responses in VDJdb matching, which missed private and CD4 specificities.

Individual cDNA molecules were tagged with unique molecular identifiers, the study reported. TCRdb reprocessed the 5' RACE reads with MiXCR, giving one entry per CDR3 protein. The table records about 61,000 distinct CDR3 sequences, roughly 8.8% of them present only once. CDR1 MNHEY and CDR2 SMNVEV come from the germline V gene (reference sequence). V dropped 0 bases and J dropped 8 bases, with 26 bases sitting between them. CDR3 length: 19 amino acids. The receptor's source is an adult who was a healthcare worker with PCR-confirmed SARS-CoV-2 infection or an uninfected control (not recorded which). This sequence joins TRBV27 and TRBJ2-1; D might be TRBD1 (6 bases). The specimen was whole blood. The CDR3 DNA follows: TGTGCCAGCAGTTTATCGCAAGAAAAGGACGGGACATTTTTCGATGAGCAGTTCTTC. It encodes CASSLSQEKDGTFFDEQFF.